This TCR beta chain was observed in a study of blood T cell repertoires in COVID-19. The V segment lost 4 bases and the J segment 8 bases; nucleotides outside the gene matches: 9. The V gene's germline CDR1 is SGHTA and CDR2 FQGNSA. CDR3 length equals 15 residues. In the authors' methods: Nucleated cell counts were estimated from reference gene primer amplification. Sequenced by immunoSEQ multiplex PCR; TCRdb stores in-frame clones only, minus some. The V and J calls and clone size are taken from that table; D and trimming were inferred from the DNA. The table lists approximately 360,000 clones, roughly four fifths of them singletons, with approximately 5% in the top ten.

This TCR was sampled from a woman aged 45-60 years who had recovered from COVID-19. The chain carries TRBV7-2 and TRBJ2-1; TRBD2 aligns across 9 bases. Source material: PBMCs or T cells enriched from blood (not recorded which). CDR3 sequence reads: CASSSTSGGMHEQFF. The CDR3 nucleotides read TGTGCCAGCAGCTCTACCAGCGGGGGGATGCATGAGCAGTTCTTC. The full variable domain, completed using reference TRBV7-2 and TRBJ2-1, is GAGVSQSPSNKVTEKGKDVELRCDPISGHTALYWYRQSLGQGLEFLIYFQGNSAPDKSGLPSDRFSAERTGGSVSTLTIQRTQQEDSAVYLCASSSTSGGMHEQFFGPGTRLTVL.